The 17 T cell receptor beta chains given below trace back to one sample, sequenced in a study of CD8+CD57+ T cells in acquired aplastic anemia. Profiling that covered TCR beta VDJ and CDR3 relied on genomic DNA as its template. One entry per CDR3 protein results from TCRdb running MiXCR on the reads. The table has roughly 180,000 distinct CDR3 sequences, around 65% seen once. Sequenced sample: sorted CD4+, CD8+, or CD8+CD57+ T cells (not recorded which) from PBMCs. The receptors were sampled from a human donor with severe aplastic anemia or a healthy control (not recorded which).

CDR3 bases: TGTGCCAGCAGCCATTTGGGACAGGGGGGCGACGAGCAGTACTTC. Translating it yields CASSHLGQGGDEQYF. The gene calls are TRBV7-9 and TRBJ2-7; TRBD1 agrees at 11 bases. The J segment lost 5 bases and the V segment lost 5 bases, leaving 8 bases of the junction unmatched. The CDR3 is 15 amino acids. Germline V lookup: CDR1 SEHNR, CDR2 FQNEAQ (reference sequence).

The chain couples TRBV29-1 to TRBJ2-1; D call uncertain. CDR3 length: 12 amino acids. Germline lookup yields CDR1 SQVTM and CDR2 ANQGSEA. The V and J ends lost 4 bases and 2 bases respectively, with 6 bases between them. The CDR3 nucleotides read TGCAGCGTTGTTGATCCCTACAATGAGCAGTTCTTC. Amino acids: CSVVDPYNEQFF.

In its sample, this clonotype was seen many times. The CDR3 protein is CASSHGGAGNEQFF. CDR3 coding DNA: TGTGCCAGCAGCCACGGGGGGGCGGGTAATGAGCAGTTCTTC. The chain uses TRBV11-2 and TRBJ2-1; 8 bases line up with TRBD2. The germline V gene encodes CDR1 SGHAT and CDR2 FQNNGV. The length of the CDR3 is 14 residues. Trimming cost V 5 bases and J 7 bases; bases outside gene matches: 7.

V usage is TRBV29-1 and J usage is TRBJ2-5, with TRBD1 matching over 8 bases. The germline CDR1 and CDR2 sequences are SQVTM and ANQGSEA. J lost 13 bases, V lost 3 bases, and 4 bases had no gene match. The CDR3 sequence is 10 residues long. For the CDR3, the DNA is TGCAGCGTTGAGACAGGGGTCTCGTACTTC. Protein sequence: CSVETGVSYF. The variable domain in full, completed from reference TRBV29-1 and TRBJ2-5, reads SAVISQKPSRDICQRGTSLTIQCQVDSQVTMMFWYRQQPGQSLTLIATANQGSEATYESGFVIDKFPISRPNLTFSTLTVSNMSPEDSSIYLCSVETGVSYFGPGTRLLVL.

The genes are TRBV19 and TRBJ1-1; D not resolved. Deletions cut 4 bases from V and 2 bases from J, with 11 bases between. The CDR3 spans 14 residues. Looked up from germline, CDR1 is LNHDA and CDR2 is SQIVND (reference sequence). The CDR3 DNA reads TGTGCCAGTAGTAAACCTTCAAATAACACTGAAGCTTTCTTT. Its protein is CASSKPSNNTEAFF.

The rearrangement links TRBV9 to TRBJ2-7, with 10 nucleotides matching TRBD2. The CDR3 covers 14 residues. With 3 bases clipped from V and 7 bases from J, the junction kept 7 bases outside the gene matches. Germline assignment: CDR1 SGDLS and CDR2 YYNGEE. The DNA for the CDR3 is TGTGCCAGCAGCGGGACTAGCGGAAACCCAGAGCAGTACTTC. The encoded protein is CASSGTSGNPEQYF.

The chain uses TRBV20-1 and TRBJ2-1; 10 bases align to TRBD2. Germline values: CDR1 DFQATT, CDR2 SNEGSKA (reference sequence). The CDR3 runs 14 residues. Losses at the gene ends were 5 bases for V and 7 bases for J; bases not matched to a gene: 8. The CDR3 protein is CSAVTSGSANEQFF. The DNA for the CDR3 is TGCAGTGCTGTGACTAGCGGGTCCGCTAATGAGCAGTTCTTC.

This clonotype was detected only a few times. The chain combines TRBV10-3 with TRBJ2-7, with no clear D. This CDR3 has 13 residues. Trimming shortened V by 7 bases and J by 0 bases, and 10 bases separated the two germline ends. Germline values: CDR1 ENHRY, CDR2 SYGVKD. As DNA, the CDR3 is TGTGCCATCAAACAACCGACCTCCTACGAGCAGTACTTC. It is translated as CAIKQPTSYEQYF.

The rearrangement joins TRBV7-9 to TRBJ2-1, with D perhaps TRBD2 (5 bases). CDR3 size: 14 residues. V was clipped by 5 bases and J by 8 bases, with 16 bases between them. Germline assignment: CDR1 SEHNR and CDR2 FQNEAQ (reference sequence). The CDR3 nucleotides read TGTGCCAGCAGCCCTAGTTTCGGGGTGGATGAGCAGTTCTTC. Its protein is CASSPSFGVDEQFF.

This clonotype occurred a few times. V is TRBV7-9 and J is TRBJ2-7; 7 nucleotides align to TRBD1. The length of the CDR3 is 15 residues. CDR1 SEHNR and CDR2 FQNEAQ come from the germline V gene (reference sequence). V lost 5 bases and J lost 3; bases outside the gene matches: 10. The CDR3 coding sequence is TGTGCCAGCAGCCATTTGGGACAGCGAATCTACGAGCAGTACTTC. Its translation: CASSHLGQRIYEQYF. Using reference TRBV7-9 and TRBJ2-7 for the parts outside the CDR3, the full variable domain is DTGVSQNPRHKITKRGQNVTFRCDPISEHNRLYWYRQTLGQGPEFLTYFQNEAQLEKSRLLSDRFSAERPKGSFSTLEIQRTEQGDSAMYLCASSHLGQRIYEQYFGPGTRLTVT.

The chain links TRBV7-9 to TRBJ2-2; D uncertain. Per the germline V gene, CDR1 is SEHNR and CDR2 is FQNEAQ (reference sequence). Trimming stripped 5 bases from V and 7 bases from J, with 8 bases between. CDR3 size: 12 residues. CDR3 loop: CASSLNFGELFF. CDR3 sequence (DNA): TGTGCCAGCAGCCTCAACTTCGGGGAGCTGTTTTTT.

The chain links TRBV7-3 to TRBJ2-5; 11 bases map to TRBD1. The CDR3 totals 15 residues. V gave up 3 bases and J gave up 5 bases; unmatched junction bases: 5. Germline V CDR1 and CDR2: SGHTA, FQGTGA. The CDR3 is CASSFGTGGHETQYF. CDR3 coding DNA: TGTGCCAGCAGCTTCGGGACAGGGGGTCACGAGACCCAGTACTTC.

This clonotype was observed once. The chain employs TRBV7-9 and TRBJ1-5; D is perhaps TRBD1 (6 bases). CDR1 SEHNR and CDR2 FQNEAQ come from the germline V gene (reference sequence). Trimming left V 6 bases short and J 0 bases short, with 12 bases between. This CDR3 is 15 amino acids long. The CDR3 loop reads CASRLTGPSNQPQHF. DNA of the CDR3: TGTGCCAGCAGGTTGACAGGACCTAGCAATCAGCCCCAGCATTTT.

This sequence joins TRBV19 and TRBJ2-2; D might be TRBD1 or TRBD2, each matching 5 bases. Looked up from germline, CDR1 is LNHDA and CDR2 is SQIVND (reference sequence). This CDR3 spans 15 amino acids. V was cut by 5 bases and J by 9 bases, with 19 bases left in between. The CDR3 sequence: CASSVGQVGTRELFF. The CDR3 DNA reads TGTGCCAGTAGTGTGGGGCAGGTGGGGACCAGGGAGCTGTTTTTT.

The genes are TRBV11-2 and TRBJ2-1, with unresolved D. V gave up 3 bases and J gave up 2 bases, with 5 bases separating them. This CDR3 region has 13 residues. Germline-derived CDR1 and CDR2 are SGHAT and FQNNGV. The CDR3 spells CASSFTTYNEQFF. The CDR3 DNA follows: TGTGCCAGCAGCTTTACCACCTACAATGAGCAGTTCTTC.

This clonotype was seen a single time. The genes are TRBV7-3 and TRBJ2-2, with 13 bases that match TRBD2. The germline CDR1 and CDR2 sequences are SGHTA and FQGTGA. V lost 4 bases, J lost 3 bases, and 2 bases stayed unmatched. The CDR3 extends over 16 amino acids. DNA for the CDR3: TGTGCCAGCAGCTATGGGACTAGCGGGGACACCGGGGAGCTGTTTTTT. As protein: CASSYGTSGDTGELFF.

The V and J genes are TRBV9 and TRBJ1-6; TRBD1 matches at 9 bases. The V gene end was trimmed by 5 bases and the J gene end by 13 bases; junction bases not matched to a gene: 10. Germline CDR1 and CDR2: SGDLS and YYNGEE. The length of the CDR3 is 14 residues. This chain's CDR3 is CASRSGTGSDPLHF. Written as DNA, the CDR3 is TGTGCCAGCAGATCCGGGACAGGGTCCGATCCCCTCCACTTT.